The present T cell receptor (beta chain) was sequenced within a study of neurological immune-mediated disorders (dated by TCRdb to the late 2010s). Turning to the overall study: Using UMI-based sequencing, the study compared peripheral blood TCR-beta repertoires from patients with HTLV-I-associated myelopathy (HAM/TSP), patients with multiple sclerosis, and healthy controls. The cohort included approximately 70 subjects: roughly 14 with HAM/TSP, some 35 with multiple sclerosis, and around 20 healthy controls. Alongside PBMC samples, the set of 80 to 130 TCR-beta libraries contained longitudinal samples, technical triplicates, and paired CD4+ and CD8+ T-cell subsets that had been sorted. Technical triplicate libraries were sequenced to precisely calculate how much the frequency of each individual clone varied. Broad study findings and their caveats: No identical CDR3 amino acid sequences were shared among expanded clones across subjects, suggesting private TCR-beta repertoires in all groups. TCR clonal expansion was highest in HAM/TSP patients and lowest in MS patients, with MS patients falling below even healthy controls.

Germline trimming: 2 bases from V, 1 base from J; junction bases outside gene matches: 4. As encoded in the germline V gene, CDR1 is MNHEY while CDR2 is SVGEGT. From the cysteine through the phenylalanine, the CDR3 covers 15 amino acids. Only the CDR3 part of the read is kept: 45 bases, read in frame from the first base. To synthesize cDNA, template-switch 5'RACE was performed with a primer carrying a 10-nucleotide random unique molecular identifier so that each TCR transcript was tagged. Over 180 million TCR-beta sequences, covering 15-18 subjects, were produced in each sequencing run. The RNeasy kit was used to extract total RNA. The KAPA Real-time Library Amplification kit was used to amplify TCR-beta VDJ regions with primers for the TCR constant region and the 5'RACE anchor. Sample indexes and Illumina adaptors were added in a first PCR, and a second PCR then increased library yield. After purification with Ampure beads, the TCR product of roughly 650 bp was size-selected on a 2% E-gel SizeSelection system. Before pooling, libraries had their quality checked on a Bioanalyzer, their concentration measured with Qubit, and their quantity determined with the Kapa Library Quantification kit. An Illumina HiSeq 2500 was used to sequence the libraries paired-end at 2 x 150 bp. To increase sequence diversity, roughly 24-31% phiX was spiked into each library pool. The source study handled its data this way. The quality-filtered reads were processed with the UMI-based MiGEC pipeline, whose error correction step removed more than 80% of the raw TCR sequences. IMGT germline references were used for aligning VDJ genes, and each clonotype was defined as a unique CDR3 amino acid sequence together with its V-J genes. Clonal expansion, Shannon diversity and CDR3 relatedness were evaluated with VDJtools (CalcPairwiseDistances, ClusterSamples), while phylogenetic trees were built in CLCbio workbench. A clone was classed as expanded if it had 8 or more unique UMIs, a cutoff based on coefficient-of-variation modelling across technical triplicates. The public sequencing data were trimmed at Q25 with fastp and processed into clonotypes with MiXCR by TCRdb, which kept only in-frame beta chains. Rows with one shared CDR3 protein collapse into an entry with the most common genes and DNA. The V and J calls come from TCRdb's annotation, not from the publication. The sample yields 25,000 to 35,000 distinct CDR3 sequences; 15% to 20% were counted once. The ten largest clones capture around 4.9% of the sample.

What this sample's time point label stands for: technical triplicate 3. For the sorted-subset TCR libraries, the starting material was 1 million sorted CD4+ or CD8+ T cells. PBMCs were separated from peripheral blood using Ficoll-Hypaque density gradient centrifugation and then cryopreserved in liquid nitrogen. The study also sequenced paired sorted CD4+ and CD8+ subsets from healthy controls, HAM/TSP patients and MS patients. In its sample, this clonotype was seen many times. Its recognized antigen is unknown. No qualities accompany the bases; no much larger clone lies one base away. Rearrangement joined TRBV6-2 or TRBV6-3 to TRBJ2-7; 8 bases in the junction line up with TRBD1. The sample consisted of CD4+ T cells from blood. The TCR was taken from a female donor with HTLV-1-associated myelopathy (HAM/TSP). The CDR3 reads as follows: CASSYPTGESYEQYF. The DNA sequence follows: TGTGCCAGCAGTTACCCGACAGGGGAGTCCTACGAGCAGTACTTC.